Listed below are T cell receptor beta chains from one sample, sequenced in a study of T cells in tumors after PD-1 blockade. Using immunoSEQ multiplex PCR, the repertoire was profiled, and TCRdb retains in-frame clones only, with some absent. The sample lists about 47,000 clones, roughly 79% seen once, with over 15% in the top ten. This specimen consisted of PBMCs, obtained before anti-PD-1 treatment. These receptors were collected from a human donor with basal cell carcinoma. The conserved cysteine and the conserved F or W are not part of the CDR3 here. Part of the rows lack a size; the others show once, few, many or a class for expanded clones.

J,size,V,CDR3
TRBJ2-5,NA,TRBV6-6,ASSYETTFETQY
TRBJ2-3,NA,TRBV28,ASSLLRAGGSGAVGL
TRBJ2-2,NA,TRBV5-1,ASSFSGGPTGELF
TRBJ2-7,NA,TRBV2,ASSGSVIYEQY
TRBJ1-5,NA,TRBV4-1,ASSQLTGGGNQPQH
TRBJ2-2,once,TRBV5-1,ASSLYERASGELF
TRBJ2-2,NA,TRBV19,ASSIGHRGLGGELF
TRBJ1-1,NA,TRBV27,ASSLYFMNTEAF
TRBJ1-2,NA,TRBV7-2,ASSLDEDTRGNYGYT
TRBJ2-5,NA,TRBV19,ASSRGETQY
TRBJ2-1,NA,TRBV5-4,ASSLGTTYNEQF
TRBJ2-7,few,TRBV6-5,ASIHGQGYEQY
TRBJ1-2,few,TRBV19,ASRDREDYGYT
TRBJ2-7,NA,TRBV5-6,ASSFLTGGYEQY
TRBJ1-2,NA,TRBV28,ASSHPNYRGRRRGYT
TRBJ2-7,NA,TRBV3-1/TRBV3-2,ASSSTGTAEQY
TRBJ1-2,NA,TRBV5-1,ASSLGIGDGYT
TRBJ1-3,NA,TRBV15,ATSRDRTTGNTIY
TRBJ2-1,NA,TRBV5-1,ASSSGNSYNEQF
TRBJ1-1,NA,TRBV9,ASSGTVNTEAF
TRBJ2-1,NA,TRBV3-1/TRBV3-2,ASSQVPNEQF
TRBJ1-5,few,TRBV2,ASSVRVSNQPQH
TRBJ2-7,NA,TRBV6-2/TRBV6-3,ASSIRTGGEEQY
TRBJ2-7,NA,TRBV18,ASSPLGQGANEQY
TRBJ1-6,medium-sized,TRBV28,ASVPSSGRGSPLH
TRBJ1-3,NA,TRBV3-1/TRBV3-2,ASSRAQISRVSTGNTIY
TRBJ2-1,NA,TRBV11-3,ASSLGLAGVDEQF
TRBJ1-2,NA,TRBV19,ASSLARYGYT
TRBJ1-1,NA,TRBV10-1,ASSRDRSNEAF
TRBJ2-1,NA,TRBV6-6,ASSYRDRVLNEQF
TRBJ1-2,NA,TRBV4-1,ASSQAGTGGSYGYT
TRBJ2-6,few,TRBV7-5,ARSLERGATGANVLT
TRBJ1-2,few,TRBV6-5,ASSTTAFVAGYT
TRBJ2-2,once,TRBV4-2,ASSQDGAAGELF
TRBJ2-1,once,TRBV5-6,ASSSRTGGQF
TRBJ1-1,NA,TRBV30,AWSTGRNTEAF
TRBJ1-1,NA,TRBV9,ASSVAVDLNTEAF
TRBJ2-3,NA,TRBV7-6,ASSLGGQASGTDTQY
TRBJ2-6,NA,TRBV6-5,ASIRQSSGANVLT
TRBJ1-2,NA,TRBV12-3/TRBV12-4,ASRGQNYGYT
TRBJ2-3,NA,TRBV6-6,ASSYSRDREGDTQY
TRBJ2-7,NA,TRBV6-5,ASIWASGSYDEQY
TRBJ1-5,NA,TRBV2,ASTRDRDNQPQH
TRBJ1-6,NA,TRBV7-9,ASSPSGTTHMALH
TRBJ2-1,NA,TRBV11-3,ASSLKSGLGHEQF
TRBJ2-5,few,TRBV28,ASSSLGTGDGETQY
TRBJ2-1,NA,TRBV7-3,ASSLFGTSGSNEQF
TRBJ2-7,NA,TRBV10-2,ASSRGQAVEQY
TRBJ1-3,NA,TRBV6-6,ASSSSGFSGNTIY
TRBJ2-7,NA,TRBV28,ASSTPGQGSIEQY
TRBJ2-7,NA,TRBV28,ASSLLQGDYEQY
TRBJ2-5,NA,TRBV14,ASSRLPGLAGQETQY
TRBJ1-4,NA,TRBV2,ASKQASRDKLF
TRBJ1-2,once,TRBV19,ASSNQNYGYT
TRBJ2-1,NA,TRBV27,ASSLYEGLPANEQF
TRBJ2-1,NA,TRBV5-1,ASSFGQGPYNEQF
TRBJ2-3,NA,TRBV5-8,ASSLMGFDLTDTQY
TRBJ1-2,many,TRBV6-6,ASSSGTGNGYT